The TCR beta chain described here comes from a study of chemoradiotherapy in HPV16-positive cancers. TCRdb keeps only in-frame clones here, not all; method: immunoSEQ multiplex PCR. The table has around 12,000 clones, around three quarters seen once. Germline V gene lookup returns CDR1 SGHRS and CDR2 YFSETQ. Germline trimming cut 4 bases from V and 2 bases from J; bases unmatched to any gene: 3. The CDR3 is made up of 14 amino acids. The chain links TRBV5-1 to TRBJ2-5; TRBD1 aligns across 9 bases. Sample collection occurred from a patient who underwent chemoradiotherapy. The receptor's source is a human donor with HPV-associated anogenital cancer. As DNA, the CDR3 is TGCGCCAGCAGCCCTGGACAGGGGCAAGAGACCCAGTACTTC. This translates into CASSPGQGQETQYF. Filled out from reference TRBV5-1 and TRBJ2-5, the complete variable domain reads KAGVTQTPRYLIKTRGQQVTLSCSPISGHRSVSWYQQTPGQGLQFLFEYFSETQRNKGNFPGRFSGRQFSNSRSEMNVSTLELGDSALYLCASSPGQGQETQYFGPGTRLLVL.